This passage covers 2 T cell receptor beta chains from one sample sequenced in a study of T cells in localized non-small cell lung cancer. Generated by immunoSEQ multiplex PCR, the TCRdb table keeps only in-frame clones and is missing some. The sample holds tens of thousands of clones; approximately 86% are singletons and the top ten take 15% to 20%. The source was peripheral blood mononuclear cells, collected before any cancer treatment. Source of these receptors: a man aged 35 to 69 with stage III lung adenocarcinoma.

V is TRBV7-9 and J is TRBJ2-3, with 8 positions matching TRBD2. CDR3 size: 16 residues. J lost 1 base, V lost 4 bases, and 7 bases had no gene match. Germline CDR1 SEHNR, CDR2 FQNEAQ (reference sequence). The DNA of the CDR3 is TGTGCCAGCAGCTCCCAGGGGCGGGGGGGCACAGATACGCAGTATTTT. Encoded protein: CASSSQGRGGTDTQYF. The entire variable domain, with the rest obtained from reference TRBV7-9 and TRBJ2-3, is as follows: DTGVSQNPRHKITKRGQNVTFRCDPISEHNRLYWYRQTLGQGPEFLTYFQNEAQLEKSRLLSDRFSAERPKGSFSTLEIQRTEQGDSAMYLCASSSQGRGGTDTQYFGPGTRLTVL.

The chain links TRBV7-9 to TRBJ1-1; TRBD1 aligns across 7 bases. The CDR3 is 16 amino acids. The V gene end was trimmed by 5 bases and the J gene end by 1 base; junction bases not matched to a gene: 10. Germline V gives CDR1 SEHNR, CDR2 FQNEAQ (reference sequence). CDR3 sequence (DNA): TGTGCCAGCAGCAACCCGACAGGGAAGGGGAACACTGAAGCTTTCTTT. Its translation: CASSNPTGKGNTEAFF.